Each of the 26 T cell receptor beta chains below was sequenced from the same sample in a study of T cells in Graves' hyperthyroidism and ophthalmopathy. RNA transcripts were the template for amplifying TCR beta CDR3 regions. Using the HTBI primer set, a first-round RT-PCR was run on the TCR CDR3. Using its own MiXCR run on the multiplex PCR reads, TCRdb lists one record per CDR3 protein. The top ten hold around two fifths of the sample, which has hundreds of thousands of distinct CDR3 sequences, approximately 20% seen once. The sequencing input was blood. Receptor source: a man aged 35-49 years with Graves' hyperthyroidism.

This clonotype was counted at least ten times. The chain recombines TRBV30 with TRBJ1-2; tentatively, D is TRBD1 (5 bases). Germline CDR1 is GTSNPN and CDR2 is SVGIG (reference sequence). This CDR3 is 11 amino acids long. The ends were cut back, 4 bases at V and 8 bases at J, with 11 bases in the middle. DNA for the CDR3: TGTGCCTGGAACCCCGGGGGGGGCTACACCTTC. It yields the protein CAWNPGGGYTF.

This clonotype was seen repeatedly, ten times or more. The chain employs TRBV27 and TRBJ2-7, with 8 bases fitting TRBD1. CDR1 is MNHEY and CDR2 is SMNVEV in the germline V gene (reference sequence). The trim removed 6 bases at V and 0 bases at J, leaving 7 bases unmatched. The CDR3 sequence is 15 residues long. The CDR3 sequence: CASRVGTGASYEQYF. The CDR3 coding sequence is TGTGCCAGCAGAGTGGGGACAGGTGCCTCCTACGAGCAGTACTTC.

CDR3 in amino acids: CSASVAGEPTDTQYF. The CDR3 DNA reads TGCAGTGCTAGTGTAGCGGGGGAGCCCACAGATACGCAGTATTTT. The chain joins TRBV20-1 to TRBJ2-3, with 9 bases that match TRBD2. J lost 2 bases, V lost 3 bases, and 6 bases had no gene match. Looked up from germline, CDR1 is DFQATT and CDR2 is SNEGSKA (reference sequence). This CDR3 is 15 amino acids long.

This clonotype came up many times. The chain has TRBV29-1 and TRBJ2-5, with TRBD2 as a possible D gene (7 bases). The V end lost 7 bases, the J end lost 5 bases, and 17 bases lay between the germline ends. This CDR3 region has 13 residues. Germline values: CDR1 SQVTM, CDR2 ANQGSEA. The CDR3 DNA reads as TGCAGCGACGGGGGGCCGATTGGTGAGACCCAGTACTTC. The encoded protein is CSDGGPIGETQYF. The full variable domain, in which reference TRBV29-1 and TRBJ2-5 provide the parts outside the CDR3, is SAVISQKPSRDICQRGTSLTIQCQVDSQVTMMFWYRQQPGQSLTLIATANQGSEATYESGFVIDKFPISRPNLTFSTLTVSNMSPEDSSIYLCSDGGPIGETQYFGPGTRLLVL.

There are many counts of this clonotype. The chain is built from TRBV9 and TRBJ2-1; D possibly corresponds to TRBD1 (6 bases). V was trimmed by 0 bases and J by 10 bases, leaving 11 bases between them. The CDR3 spans 13 residues. Germline V gives CDR1 SGDLS, CDR2 YYNGEE. The CDR3, as DNA: TGTGCCAGCAGCGTAGGGTGGGACACGGAGCAGTTCTTC. Encoded protein: CASSVGWDTEQFF.

This clonotype was seen a handful of times. A much larger clone differs from this one at a single base, so this may be a read error. This sequence joins TRBV7-8 and TRBJ2-1, with D possibly matching TRBD1 (6 bases). The CDR3 is 14 amino acids. Germline values: CDR1 SGHVS, CDR2 FQNEAQ. The germline V and J ends were trimmed by 5 bases and 6 bases, with 14 bases remaining between them. The CDR3 region has the DNA TGTGCCAGCAGCACGTACCAGGACAGCAATGAGCAGTTCTTC. This sequence encodes CASSTYQDSNEQFF.

This clonotype was seen repeatedly, ten times or more. The rearrangement joins TRBV12-3 or TRBV12-4 to TRBJ2-1; D gene uncertain. Trimming pared 5 bases from V and 0 bases from J, leaving 23 bases between. The CDR3 is 19 residues long. CDR3 protein: CASSPRPGSTPSSYNEQFF. Here the CDR3 DNA reads TGTGCCAGCAGTCCACGACCGGGCTCCACACCGAGCTCCTACAATGAGCAGTTCTTC.

This clonotype showed up many times. The chain uses TRBV2 and TRBJ2-1, with D hard to call. Trimming removed 3 bases from V and 2 bases from J, with 11 bases in between. There are 15 residues in the CDR3. From germline, CDR1 is SNHLY and CDR2 FYNNEI. DNA for the CDR3: TGTGCCAGCAGTGATCTGGGCAGAACCTACAATGAGCAGTTCTTC. Protein: CASSDLGRTYNEQFF.

In its sample, this clonotype was seen many times. V usage is TRBV15 and J usage is TRBJ2-1; 7 positions agree with TRBD2. The trim removed 3 bases at V and 6 bases at J, leaving 17 bases unmatched. This CDR3 contains 18 residues. The germline V gene encodes CDR1 LNHNV and CDR2 YYDKDF (reference sequence). The chain's CDR3 is CATSSADPRLARSNEQFF. The CDR3 DNA reads as TGTGCCACCAGCAGTGCCGATCCAAGACTAGCACGGAGCAATGAGCAGTTCTTC.

This clonotype was counted at least ten times. The chain carries TRBV7-9 and TRBJ1-1; 8 bases are shared with TRBD1. CDR1 and CDR2 (germline): SEHNR, FQNEAQ (reference sequence). The CDR3 length is 18 residues. Trimming at V came to 3 bases and at J to 5 bases, leaving 17 bases not matched to a gene. The CDR3 sequence is CASSLEFLQGGIGTEAFF. For the CDR3, the DNA is TGTGCCAGCAGCTTGGAATTCTTACAGGGGGGTATTGGTACTGAAGCTTTCTTT.

At least ten counts were recorded for this clonotype. This chain uses TRBV20-1 with TRBJ1-1; TRBD1 might be the D (5 bases). Deletions cut 0 bases from V and 6 bases from J, with 14 bases between. This CDR3 is built from 14 residues. Looked up from germline, CDR1 is DFQATT and CDR2 is SNEGSKA (reference sequence). The CDR3 bases are TGCAGTGCTAGAGATTTCCAGGGCAGCTCTGAAGCTTTCTTT. Amino acid sequence: CSARDFQGSSEAFF.

This clonotype was counted many times. The J gene is TRBJ2-7, the V gene TRBV7-2; perhaps TRBD1 as D (6 bases). The CDR3 spans 12 residues. Trimming took off 5 bases at V and 2 bases at J, with 7 bases between the two ends. Germline loops: CDR1 SGHTA, CDR2 FQGNSA. The CDR3 region has the DNA TGTGCCAGCAGCCAGGGGCCCTACGAGCAGTACTTC. Its translation: CASSQGPYEQYF.

The table lists this clonotype with many counts. This rearrangement joins TRBV6-2 or TRBV6-3 to TRBJ1-5, with 9 bases lining up with TRBD1. After removal of 0 bases from V and 9 bases from J, the junction contained 6 bases not matched to a gene. Germline loops: CDR1 MNHEY, CDR2 SVGEGT. This CDR3 is 15 amino acids long. CDR3 nucleotide sequence: TGTGCCAGCAGTTACTCCGTACAGGGGGCGCGGCCCCAGCATTTT. This codes for CASSYSVQGARPQHF.

This clonotype was recorded many times. The V call is TRBV12-5, the J call TRBJ2-3, with D tentatively TRBD1 (5 bases). Germline CDR1 is LGHNT and CDR2 is FRNRAP. The length of the CDR3 is 12 residues. The V end lost 6 bases, the J end lost 4 bases, and 8 bases lay between the germline ends. DNA of the CDR3: TGTGCTAGTGGACAGGCTTCAGATACGCAGTATTTT. It codes for CASGQASDTQYF.

In this sample, this clonotype turned up many times. V usage is TRBV4-3 and J usage is TRBJ1-2, with D tentatively TRBD1 (5 bases). V lost 0 bases and J 4 bases, leaving 12 bases between the germline ends. The germline V gene encodes CDR1 LGHNA and CDR2 YSLEER. The CDR3 spans 15 residues. The CDR3, as DNA: TGCGCCAGCAGCCAAGATCCCGGGACTTCCTATGGCTACACCTTC. This gives the protein CASSQDPGTSYGYTF.

This clonotype was seen repeatedly, ten times or more. This rearrangement joins TRBV7-6 to TRBJ2-1; D unresolved. The V end lost 0 bases, the J end lost 9 bases, and 3 bases lay between the germline ends. The CDR3 loop spans 11 amino acids. Per germline, CDR1 SGHVS and CDR2 FNYEAQ. CDR3 in DNA: TGTGCCAGCAGCTTAGCGGGTGAGCAGTTCTTC. This encodes CASSLAGEQFF.

This clonotype has a count of ten or more. V is TRBV29-1 and J is TRBJ2-1; 9 nucleotides match TRBD1. Germline values: CDR1 SQVTM, CDR2 ANQGSEA. V dropped 7 bases and J dropped 4; count of bases not matched to a gene: 17. CDR3 length equals 17 residues. CDR3 nucleotide sequence: TGCAGCGGCTCCAAACCCCCGGGACAGGGTTTTTACAATGAGCAGTTCTTC. It yields the protein CSGSKPPGQGFYNEQFF.

This clonotype was counted only a few times. This rearrangement joins TRBV5-4 to TRBJ2-3; 11 bases line up with TRBD2. Germline assignment: CDR1 SGHNT and CDR2 YYREEE (reference sequence). The V gene end was trimmed by 4 bases and the J gene end by 3 bases; junction bases not matched to a gene: 7. The CDR3 is made up of 16 amino acids. CDR3 protein: CASSKLAGGNTDTQYF. The DNA for the CDR3 is TGTGCCAGCAGCAAATTAGCGGGGGGGAATACAGATACGCAGTATTTT.

This clonotype was found a few times. The chain is built from TRBV10-3 and TRBJ2-5; D is possibly TRBD1 or TRBD2 (5 bases each). Between the trimmed V and J ends, which lost 10 bases and 2 bases, there was a span of 14 bases. CDR1 and CDR2 (germline): ENHRY, SYGVKD. The CDR3 spans 13 residues. CDR3 sequence reads: CATLRDPQETQYF. Here the CDR3 DNA reads TGTGCCACCCTCCGGGACCCACAAGAGACCCAGTACTTC.

This chain joins TRBV20-1 and TRBJ2-7; D possibly corresponds to TRBD2 (6 bases). The V gene lost 6 bases and the J gene lost 7 bases, with 13 bases spanning the gap. CDR1 is DFQATT and CDR2 is SNEGSKA in the germline V gene (reference sequence). CDR3 length: 11 residues. The CDR3 DNA sequence: TGCAGTGCCAGTCGGGCGGGGGAGCAGTACTTC. Translated, it gives CSASRAGEQYF.

This clonotype was picked up many times. This chain uses TRBV28 with TRBJ1-2, with D unclear. The CDR3 totals 11 residues. Germline V gives CDR1 MDHEN, CDR2 SYDVKM. The V end lost 8 bases, the J end lost 5 bases, and 9 bases lay between the germline ends. DNA of the CDR3: TGTGCCAGCCTTCGGGAATATGGCTACACCTTC. This encodes CASLREYGYTF.

This clonotype was detected many times. The rearrangement joins TRBV12-3 or TRBV12-4 to TRBJ2-3; TRBD2 matches 10 bases. The ends lost 8 bases at V and 5 bases at J; junction bases unmatched: 7. The CDR3 extends over 14 amino acids. CDR3 sequence: CASGIAGGRDTQYF. CDR3 nucleotides: TGTGCCAGCGGTATAGCGGGGGGAAGAGATACGCAGTATTTT.

This clonotype appeared many times. The chain uses TRBV28 and TRBJ1-5, with 7 nucleotides matching TRBD1. With 2 bases clipped from V and 3 bases from J, the junction kept 7 bases outside the gene matches. Germline V CDR1 and CDR2: MDHEN, SYDVKM. CDR3 size: 16 residues. DNA for the CDR3: TGTGCCAGCAGTTTAATCCAAGGGACAGCCAATCAGCCCCAGCATTTT. It translates to CASSLIQGTANQPQHF. The whole variable domain, remainder taken from reference TRBV28 and TRBJ1-5, is DVKVTQSSRYLVKRTGEKVFLECVQDMDHENMFWYRQDPGLGLRLIYFSYDVKMKEKGDIPEGYSVSREKKERFSLILESASTNQTSMYLCASSLIQGTANQPQHFGDGTRLSIL.

Ten or more counts support this clonotype. The J gene is TRBJ2-1, the V gene TRBV7-9, with D possibly being TRBD1 (5 bases). Trimming removed 0 bases from V and 3 bases from J, with 12 bases in between. This CDR3 contains 16 residues. Germline lookup yields CDR1 SEHNR and CDR2 FQNEAQ (reference sequence). The CDR3 bases are TGTGCCAGCAGCTTAGCTAAGGGGCTCCTCTACAATGAGCAGTTCTTC. It yields the protein CASSLAKGLLYNEQFF.

The V gene is TRBV15, the J gene TRBJ1-3, with D tentatively TRBD1 (6 bases). The CDR3 runs to 18 residues. Looked up from germline, CDR1 is LNHNV and CDR2 is YYDKDF (reference sequence). Trimming cost V 0 bases and J 0 bases, with 15 bases left between them. The CDR3 loop is CATSREGGPRTSGNTIYF. The CDR3 DNA reads as TGTGCCACCAGCAGAGAGGGGGGGCCCCGGACCTCTGGAAACACCATATATTTT.

This clonotype was detected many times. V usage is TRBV28 and J usage is TRBJ2-1; D could derive from TRBD1 or TRBD2 (6 bases each). The CDR3 extends over 15 amino acids. The germline V gene encodes CDR1 MDHEN and CDR2 SYDVKM. Trimming left V 8 bases short and J 1 base short, with 15 bases between. CDR3 nucleotide sequence: TGTGCCAGCCAGCAAGGGGGGCTTTCCTACAATGAGCAGTTCTTC. Protein sequence: CASQQGGLSYNEQFF.